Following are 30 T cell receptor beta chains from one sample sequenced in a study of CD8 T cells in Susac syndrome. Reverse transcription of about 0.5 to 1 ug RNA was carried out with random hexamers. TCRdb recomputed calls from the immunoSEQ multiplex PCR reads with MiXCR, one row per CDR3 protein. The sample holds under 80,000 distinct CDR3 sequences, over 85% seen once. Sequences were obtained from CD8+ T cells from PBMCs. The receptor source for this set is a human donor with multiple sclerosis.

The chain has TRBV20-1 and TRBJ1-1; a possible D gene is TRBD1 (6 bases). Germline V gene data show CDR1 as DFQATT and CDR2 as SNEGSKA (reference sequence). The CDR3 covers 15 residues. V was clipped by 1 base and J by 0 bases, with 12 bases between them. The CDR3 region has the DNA TGCAGTGCTAGAGTTACAGGGACAATGAACACTGAAGCTTTCTTT. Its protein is CSARVTGTMNTEAFF.

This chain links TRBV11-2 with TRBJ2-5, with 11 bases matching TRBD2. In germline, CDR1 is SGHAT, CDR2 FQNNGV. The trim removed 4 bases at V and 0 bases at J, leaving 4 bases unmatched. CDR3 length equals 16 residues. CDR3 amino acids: CASSSPGLADQETQYF. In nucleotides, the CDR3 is TGTGCCAGCAGCTCTCCGGGACTAGCGGACCAAGAGACCCAGTACTTC.

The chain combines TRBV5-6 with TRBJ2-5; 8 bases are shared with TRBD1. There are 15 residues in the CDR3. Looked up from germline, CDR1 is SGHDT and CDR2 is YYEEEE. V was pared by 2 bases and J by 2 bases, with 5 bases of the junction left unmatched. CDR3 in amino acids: CASSFGRGPQETQYF. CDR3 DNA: TGTGCCAGCAGCTTTGGCAGGGGGCCGCAAGAGACCCAGTACTTC. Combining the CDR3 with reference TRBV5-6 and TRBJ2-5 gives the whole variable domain DAGVTQSPTHLIKTRGQQVTLRCSPKSGHDTVSWYQQALGQGPQFIFQYYEEEERQRGNFPDRFSGHQFPNYSSELNVNALLLGDSALYLCASSFGRGPQETQYFGPGTRLLVL.

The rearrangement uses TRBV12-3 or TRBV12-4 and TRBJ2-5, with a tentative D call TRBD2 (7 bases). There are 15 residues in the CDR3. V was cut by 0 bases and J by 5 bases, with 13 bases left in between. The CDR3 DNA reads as TGTGCCAGCAGTTTAGCGGGGGGGCAATTTGAGACCCAGTACTTC. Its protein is CASSLAGGQFETQYF.

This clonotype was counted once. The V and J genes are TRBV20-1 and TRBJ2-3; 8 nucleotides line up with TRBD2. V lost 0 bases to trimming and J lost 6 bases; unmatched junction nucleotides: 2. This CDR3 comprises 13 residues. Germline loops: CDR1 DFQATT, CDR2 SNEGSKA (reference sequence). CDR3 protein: CSARDRGRDTQYF. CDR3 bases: TGCAGTGCTAGAGATCGCGGGAGGGATACGCAGTATTTT.

CDR3 in DNA: TGTGCCAGCAGCTCGGGACTAGCACAGATCACGCAGTATTTT. Translation gives CASSSGLAQITQYF. The chain carries TRBV13 and TRBJ2-3; 9 positions match TRBD2. Trimming removed 4 bases from V and 9 bases from J; junction bases left unmatched: 8. The CDR3 extends over 14 amino acids. Germline V lookup: CDR1 PRHDT, CDR2 FYEKMQ (reference sequence). Full variable domain (rest looked up from reference TRBV13 and TRBJ2-3): AAGVIQSPRHLIKEKRETATLKCYPIPRHDTVYWYQQGPGQDPQFLISFYEKMQSDKGSIPDRFSAQQFSDYHSELNMSSLELGDSALYFCASSSGLAQITQYFGPGTRLTVL.

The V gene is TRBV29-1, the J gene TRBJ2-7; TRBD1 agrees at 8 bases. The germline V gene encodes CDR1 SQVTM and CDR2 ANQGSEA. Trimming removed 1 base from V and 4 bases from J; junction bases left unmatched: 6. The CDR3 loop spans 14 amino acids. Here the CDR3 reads CSVEGQGAQYEQYF. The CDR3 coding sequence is TGCAGCGTTGAAGGTCAGGGGGCGCAGTACGAGCAGTACTTC.

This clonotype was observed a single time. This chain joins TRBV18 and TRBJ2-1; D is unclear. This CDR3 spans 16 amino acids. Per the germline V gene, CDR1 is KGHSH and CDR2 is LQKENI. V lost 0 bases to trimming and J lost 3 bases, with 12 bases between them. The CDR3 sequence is CASSPPGNVFYNEQFF. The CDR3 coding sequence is TGTGCCAGCTCACCACCAGGGAACGTCTTCTACAATGAGCAGTTCTTC.

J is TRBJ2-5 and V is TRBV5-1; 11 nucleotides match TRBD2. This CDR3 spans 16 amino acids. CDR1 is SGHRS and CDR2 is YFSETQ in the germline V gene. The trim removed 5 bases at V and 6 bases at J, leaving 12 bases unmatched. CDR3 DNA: TGCGCCAGCAGACCCGATTTAGCGGGGGGGCTCCAGACCCAGTACTTC. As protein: CASRPDLAGGLQTQYF.

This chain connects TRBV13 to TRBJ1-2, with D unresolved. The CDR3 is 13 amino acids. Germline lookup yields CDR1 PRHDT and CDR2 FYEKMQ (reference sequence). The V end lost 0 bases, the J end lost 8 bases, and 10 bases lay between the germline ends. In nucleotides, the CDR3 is TGTGCCAGCAGCTTAGGCCCGGGAAGGGGCTACACCTTC. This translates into CASSLGPGRGYTF.

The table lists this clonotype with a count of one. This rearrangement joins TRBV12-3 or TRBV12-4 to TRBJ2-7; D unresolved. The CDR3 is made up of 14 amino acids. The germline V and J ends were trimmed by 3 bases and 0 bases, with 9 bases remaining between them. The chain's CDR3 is CASSFIDSSYEQYF. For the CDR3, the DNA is TGTGCCAGCAGTTTTATCGACTCCTCCTACGAGCAGTACTTC.

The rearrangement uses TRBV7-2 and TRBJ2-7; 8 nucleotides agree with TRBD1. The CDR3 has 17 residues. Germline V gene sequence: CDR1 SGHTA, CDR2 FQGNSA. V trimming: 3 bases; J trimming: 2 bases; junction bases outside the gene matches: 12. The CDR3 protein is CASSFSIRTGITYEQYF. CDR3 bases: TGTGCCAGCAGCTTCTCCATCCGGACAGGGATAACCTACGAGCAGTACTTC.

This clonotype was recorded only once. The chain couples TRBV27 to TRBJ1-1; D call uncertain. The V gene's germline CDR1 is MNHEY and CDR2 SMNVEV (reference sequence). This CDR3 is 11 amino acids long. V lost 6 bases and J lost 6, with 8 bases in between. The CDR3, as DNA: TGTGCCAGCAGGGACGGCCCTGAAGCTTTCTTT. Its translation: CASRDGPEAFF.

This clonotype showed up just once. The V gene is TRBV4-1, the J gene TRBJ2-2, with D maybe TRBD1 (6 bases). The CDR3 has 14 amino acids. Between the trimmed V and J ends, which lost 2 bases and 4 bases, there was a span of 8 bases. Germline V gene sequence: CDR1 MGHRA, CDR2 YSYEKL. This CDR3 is CASSQLQGTGELFF. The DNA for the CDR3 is TGCGCCAGCAGCCAACTACAGGGCACCGGGGAGCTGTTTTTT.

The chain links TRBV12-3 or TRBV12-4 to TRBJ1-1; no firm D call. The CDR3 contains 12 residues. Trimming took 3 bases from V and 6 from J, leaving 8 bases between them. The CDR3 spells CASSFFGSEAFF. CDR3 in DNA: TGTGCCAGCAGTTTTTTTGGATCTGAAGCTTTCTTT.

The DNA for the CDR3 is TGTGCCATCAGTGACGGGACTAGCGGTGTGGAGCAGTACTTC. Translation gives CAISDGTSGVEQYF. The chain employs TRBV10-3 and TRBJ2-7; 11 bases map to TRBD2. Per the germline V gene, CDR1 is ENHRY and CDR2 is SYGVKD. This CDR3 comprises 14 residues. V lost 3 bases to trimming and J lost 7 bases; unmatched junction nucleotides: 5.

As DNA, the CDR3 is TGTGCCAGCAGCCCGGGACAGAGTGAAGCTTTCTTT. Protein: CASSPGQSEAFF. The chain couples TRBV14 to TRBJ1-1, with 7 positions matching TRBD1. There are 12 residues in the CDR3. In germline, CDR1 is SGHDN, CDR2 FVKESK. V gave up 4 bases and J gave up 7 bases; unmatched junction bases: 3.

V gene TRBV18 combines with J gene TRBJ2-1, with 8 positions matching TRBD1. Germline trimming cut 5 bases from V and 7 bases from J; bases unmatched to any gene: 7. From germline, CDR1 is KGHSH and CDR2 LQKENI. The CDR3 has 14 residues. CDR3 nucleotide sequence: TGTGCCAGCTCAGGCGCGACAGGGGAGAATGAGCAGTTCTTC. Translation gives CASSGATGENEQFF.

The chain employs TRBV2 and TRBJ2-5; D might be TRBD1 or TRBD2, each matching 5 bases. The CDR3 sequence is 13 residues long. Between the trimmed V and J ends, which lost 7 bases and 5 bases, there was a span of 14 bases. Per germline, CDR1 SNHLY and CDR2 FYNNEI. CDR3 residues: CASTPEGQETQYF. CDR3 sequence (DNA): TGTGCCAGCACCCCCGAGGGGCAGGAGACCCAGTACTTC.

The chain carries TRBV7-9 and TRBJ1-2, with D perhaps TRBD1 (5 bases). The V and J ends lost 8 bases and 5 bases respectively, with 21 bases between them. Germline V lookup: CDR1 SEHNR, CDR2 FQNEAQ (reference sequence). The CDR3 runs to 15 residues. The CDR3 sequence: CASASRKSDRYGYTF. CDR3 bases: TGTGCCAGCGCCTCACGGAAATCCGACAGATATGGCTACACCTTC. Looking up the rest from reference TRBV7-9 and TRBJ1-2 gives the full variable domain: DTGVSQNPRHKITKRGQNVTFRCDPISEHNRLYWYRQTLGQGPEFLTYFQNEAQLEKSRLLSDRFSAERPKGSFSTLEIQRTEQGDSAMYLCASASRKSDRYGYTFGSGTRLTVV.

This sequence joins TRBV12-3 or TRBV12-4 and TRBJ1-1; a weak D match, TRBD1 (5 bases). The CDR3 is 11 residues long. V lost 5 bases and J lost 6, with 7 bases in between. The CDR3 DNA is TGTGCCAGCAGTCAGGGACCTGAAGCTTTCTTT. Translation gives CASSQGPEAFF.

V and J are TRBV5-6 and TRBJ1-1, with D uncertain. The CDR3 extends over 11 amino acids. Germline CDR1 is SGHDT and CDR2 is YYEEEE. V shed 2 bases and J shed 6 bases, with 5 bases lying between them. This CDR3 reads CASSFGPEAFF. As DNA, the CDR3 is TGTGCCAGCAGCTTTGGTCCTGAAGCTTTCTTT.

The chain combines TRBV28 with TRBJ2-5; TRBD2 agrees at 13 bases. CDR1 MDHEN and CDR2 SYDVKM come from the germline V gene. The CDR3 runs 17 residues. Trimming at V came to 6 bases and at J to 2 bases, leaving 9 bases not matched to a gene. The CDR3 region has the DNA TGTGCCAGCAGCCTAGCCCCGGGACTAGCGGGACAAGAGACCCAGTACTTC. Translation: CASSLAPGLAGQETQYF.

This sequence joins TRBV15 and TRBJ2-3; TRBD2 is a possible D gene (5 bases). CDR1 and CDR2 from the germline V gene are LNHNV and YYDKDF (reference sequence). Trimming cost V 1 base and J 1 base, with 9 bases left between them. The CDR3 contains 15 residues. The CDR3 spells CATSRGEGGTDTQYF. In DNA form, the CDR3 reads TGTGCCACCAGCAGAGGCGAGGGTGGCACAGATACGCAGTATTTT. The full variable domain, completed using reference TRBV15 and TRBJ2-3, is DAMVIQNPRYQVTQFGKPVTLSCSQTLNHNVMYWYQQKSSQAPKLLFHYYDKDFNNEADTPDNFQSRRPNTSFCFLDIRSPGLGDTAMYLCATSRGEGGTDTQYFGPGTRLTVL.

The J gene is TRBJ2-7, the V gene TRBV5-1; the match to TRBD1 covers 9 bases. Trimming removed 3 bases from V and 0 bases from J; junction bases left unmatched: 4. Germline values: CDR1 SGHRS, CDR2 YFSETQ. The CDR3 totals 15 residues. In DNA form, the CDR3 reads TGCGCCAGCAGCTGGGGACAGGGTCCCTCCTACGAGCAGTACTTC. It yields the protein CASSWGQGPSYEQYF.

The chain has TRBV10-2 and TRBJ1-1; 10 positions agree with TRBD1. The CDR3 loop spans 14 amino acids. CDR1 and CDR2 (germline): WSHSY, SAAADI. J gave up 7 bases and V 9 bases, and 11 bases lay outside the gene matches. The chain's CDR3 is CASRDRGLLGEAFF. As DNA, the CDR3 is TGCGCCAGTAGAGACAGGGGGCTATTGGGTGAAGCTTTCTTT.

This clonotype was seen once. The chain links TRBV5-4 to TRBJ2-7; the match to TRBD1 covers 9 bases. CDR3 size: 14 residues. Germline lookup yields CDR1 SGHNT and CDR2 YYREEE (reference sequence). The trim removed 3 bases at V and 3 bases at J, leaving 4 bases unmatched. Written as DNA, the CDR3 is TGTGCCAGCAGCTCAAGGGACAGGGTCTACGAGCAGTACTTC. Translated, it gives CASSSRDRVYEQYF.

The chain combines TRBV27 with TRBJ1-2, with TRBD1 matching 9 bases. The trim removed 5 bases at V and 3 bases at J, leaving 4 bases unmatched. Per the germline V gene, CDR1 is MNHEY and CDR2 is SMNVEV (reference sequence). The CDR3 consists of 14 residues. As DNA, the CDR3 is TGTGCCAGCAGTGCCGGGACAGGGTACTATGGCTACACCTTC. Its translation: CASSAGTGYYGYTF.

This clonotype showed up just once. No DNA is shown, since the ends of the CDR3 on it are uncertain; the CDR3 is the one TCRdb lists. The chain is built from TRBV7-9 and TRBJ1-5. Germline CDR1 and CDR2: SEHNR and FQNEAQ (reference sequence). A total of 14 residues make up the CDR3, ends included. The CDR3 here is CASSFGPGNQPQHF.

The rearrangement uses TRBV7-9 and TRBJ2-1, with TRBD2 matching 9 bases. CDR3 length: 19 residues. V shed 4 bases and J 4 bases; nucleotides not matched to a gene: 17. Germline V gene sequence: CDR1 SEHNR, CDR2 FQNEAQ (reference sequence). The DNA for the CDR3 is TGTGCCAGCAGCTCCCTTAGCGGGAGAGGGGGGACCCCGTACAATGAGCAGTTCTTC. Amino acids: CASSSLSGRGGTPYNEQFF.